These T cell receptor beta chains were read from a single sample in a study of blood T cell repertoires in COVID-19. Sequenced by immunoSEQ multiplex PCR; TCRdb stores in-frame clones only, minus some. The data hold approximately 73,000 clones, with roughly 89% observed a single time. Material: peripheral blood. The receptors stem from a man older than 75 with acute or convalescent COVID-19. The CDR3 runs from the conserved cysteine through the conserved F or W. D genes are given only for firm matches. A clone size is listed for some rows: how often the clone was seen (once, few, many), or a class if it is expanded.

size	D	V	J	CDR3	DNA
.	TRBD1	TRBV7-8	TRBJ1-2	CASSPEGQNYGYTF	TGTGCCAGCAGCCCAGAGGGACAGAACTATGGCTACACCTTC
.	TRBD2	TRBV10-3	TRBJ2-1	CAISELRGGQHEQFF	TGTGCCATCAGTGAGTTGCGGGGGGGCCAGCATGAGCAGTTCTTC
few	.	TRBV5-6	TRBJ1-1	CASTGTGKAFF	TGTGCCAGCACCGGGACTGGGAAGGCTTTCTTT
.	.	TRBV2	TRBJ2-3	CASSRRFLTDTQYF	TGTGCCAGCAGTAGGAGATTCCTCACAGATACGCAGTATTTT
.	.	TRBV19	TRBJ1-2	CASSIGRVGGYTF	TGTGCCAGTAGTATCGGTCGGGTAGGTGGCTACACCTTC
.	.	TRBV10-3	TRBJ1-5	CAISDDISNQPQHF	TGTGCCATCAGTGACGACATTAGCAATCAGCCCCAGCATTTT
.	TRBD2	TRBV2	TRBJ2-3	CAGSKLAGADTQYF	TGTGCCGGTAGTAAGCTAGCGGGGGCTGATACGCAGTATTTT
.	.	TRBV18	TRBJ2-5	CASSPQGWETQYF	TGTGCCAGCTCCCCCCAGGGCTGGGAGACCCAGTACTTC
.	TRBD1	TRBV5-4	TRBJ1-3	CASSLYPGTGTSGNTIYF	TGTGCCAGCAGTTTATACCCCGGGACAGGGACATCGGGAAACACCATATATTTT
.	TRBD1	TRBV7-7	TRBJ1-5	CASSLAGGVYSNQPQHF	TGTGCCAGCAGCTTAGCAGGGGGCGTATATAGCAATCAGCCCCAGCATTTT
.	.	TRBV21-1	TRBJ1-2	CASSNGRGRYYGYTF	TGTGCCAGCAGCAACGGGAGGGGGCGATACTATGGCTACACCTTC
.	TRBD1	TRBV18	TRBJ1-1	CASSRDRESPEAFF	TGTGCCAGCTCACGGGACAGGGAGAGTCCTGAAGCTTTCTTT
once	.	TRBV11-2	TRBJ2-1	CASSLAPGAYNEQFF	TGTGCCAGCAGCTTAGCCCCAGGGGCCTACAATGAGCAGTTCTTC
.	TRBD1	TRBV6-5	TRBJ1-5	CASSYVGQGAGQPQHF	TGTGCCAGCAGTTACGTCGGACAGGGGGCGGGACAGCCCCAGCATTTT
.	.	TRBV10-2	TRBJ1-5	CASCLGDNQPQHF	TGCGCCAGTTGTTTAGGGGACAATCAGCCCCAGCATTTT
.	TRBD1	TRBV2	TRBJ1-3	CASSETGSWGGNTIYF	TGTGCCAGCAGTGAGACAGGGTCCTGGGGAGGAAACACCATATATTTT
.	.	TRBV5-5	TRBJ2-7	CASSPSLTGIYEQYF	TGTGCCAGCAGCCCTTCTTTGACAGGAATCTACGAGCAGTACTTC
.	.	TRBV7-9	TRBJ1-3	CASSSAGTPSGMGF	TGTGCCAGCAGCTCGGCCGGGACACCCAGCGGTATGGGGTTT